This T cell receptor beta chain was captured in a study of T cells in Graves' hyperthyroidism and ophthalmopathy. Study-level points and caveats: The majority of expanded thyroid clonotypes above 0.001 also appeared in blood. A model of 13 V-J features distinguished ophthalmopathy from stable hyperthyroidism.

Germline CDR1 and CDR2: SGHVS and FNYEAQ. This CDR3 comprises 15 residues. Unmatched junction bases numbered 6, after V lost 5 bases and J lost 0 bases. On this clonotype: Antigen specificity is unknown.

Fresh 10 ml peripheral blood yielded PBMCs. TCR beta CDR3 regions were amplified from RNA transcripts. A set of HTBI primers served as the primers for a first-round RT-PCR of the TCR CDR3. MiXCR, run by TCRdb on the multiplex PCR reads, gives a single entry per CDR3 protein. The repertoire consists of hundreds of thousands of distinct CDR3 sequences, with around a sixth occurring once and the leading ten covering about 14%. The TCR was taken from a woman under 30 with Graves' hyperthyroidism. The chain recombines TRBV7-6 with TRBJ2-7, with 8 bases lining up with TRBD1. The sample consisted of blood. CDR3 bases: TGTGCCAGCAGCGCGTCAGGGGGCGGCTCCTACGAGCAGTACTTC. Translation: CASSASGGGSYEQYF.